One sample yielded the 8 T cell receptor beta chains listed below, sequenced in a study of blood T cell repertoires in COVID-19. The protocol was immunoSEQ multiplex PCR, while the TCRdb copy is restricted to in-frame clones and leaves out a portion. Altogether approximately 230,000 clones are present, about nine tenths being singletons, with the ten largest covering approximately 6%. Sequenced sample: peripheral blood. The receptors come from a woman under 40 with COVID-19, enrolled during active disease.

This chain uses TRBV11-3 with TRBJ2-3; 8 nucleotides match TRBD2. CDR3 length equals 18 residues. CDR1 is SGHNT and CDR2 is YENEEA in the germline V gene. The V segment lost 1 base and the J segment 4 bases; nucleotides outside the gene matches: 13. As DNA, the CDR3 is TGTGCCAGCAGCTTAGTTACCCGGGGGGGGGCTCGGGCAGATACGCAGTATTTT. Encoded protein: CASSLVTRGGARADTQYF. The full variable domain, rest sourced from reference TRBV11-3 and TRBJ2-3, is EAGVVQSPRYKIIEKKQPVAFWCNPISGHNTLYWYLQNLGQGPELLIRYENEEAVDDSQLPKDRFSAERLKGVDSTLKIQPAELGDSAVYLCASSLVTRGGARADTQYFGPGTRLTVL.

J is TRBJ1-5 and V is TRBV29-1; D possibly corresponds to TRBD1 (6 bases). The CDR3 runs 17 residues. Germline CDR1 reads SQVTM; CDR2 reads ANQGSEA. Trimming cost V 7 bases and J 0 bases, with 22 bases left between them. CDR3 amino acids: CSAMKGDGQNSNQPQHF. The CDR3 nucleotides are TGCAGCGCAATGAAGGGGGACGGACAAAATAGCAATCAGCCCCAGCATTTT. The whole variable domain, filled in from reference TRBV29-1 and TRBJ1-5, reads SAVISQKPSRDICQRGTSLTIQCQVDSQVTMMFWYRQQPGQSLTLIATANQGSEATYESGFVIDKFPISRPNLTFSTLTVSNMSPEDSSIYLCSAMKGDGQNSNQPQHFGDGTRLSIL.

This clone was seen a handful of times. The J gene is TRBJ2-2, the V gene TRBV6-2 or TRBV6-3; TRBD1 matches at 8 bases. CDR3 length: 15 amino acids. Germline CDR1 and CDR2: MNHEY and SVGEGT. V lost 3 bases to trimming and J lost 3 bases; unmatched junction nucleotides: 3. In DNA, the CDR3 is TGTGCCAGCAGTTATCAGACAGGGGACACCGGGGAGCTGTTTTTT. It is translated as CASSYQTGDTGELFF.

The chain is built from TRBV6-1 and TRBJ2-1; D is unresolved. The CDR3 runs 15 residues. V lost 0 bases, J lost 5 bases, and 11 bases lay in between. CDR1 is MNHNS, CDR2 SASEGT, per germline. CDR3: CASSEAQQLHNEQFF. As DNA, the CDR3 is TGTGCCAGCAGTGAAGCCCAACAGCTCCACAATGAGCAGTTCTTC.

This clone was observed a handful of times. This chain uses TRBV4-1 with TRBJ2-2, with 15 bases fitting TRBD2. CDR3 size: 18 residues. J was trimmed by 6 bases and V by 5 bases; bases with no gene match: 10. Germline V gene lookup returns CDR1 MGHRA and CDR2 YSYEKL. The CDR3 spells CASSSRTSGGAHPGELFF. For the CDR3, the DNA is TGCGCCAGCAGCAGCCGGACTAGCGGGGGGGCCCACCCCGGGGAGCTGTTTTTT.

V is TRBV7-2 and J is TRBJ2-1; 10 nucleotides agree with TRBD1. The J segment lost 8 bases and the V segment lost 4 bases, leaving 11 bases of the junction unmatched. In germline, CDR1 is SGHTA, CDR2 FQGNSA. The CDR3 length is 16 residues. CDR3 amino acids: CASSSTGTGVIYEQFF. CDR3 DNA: TGTGCCAGCAGCTCGACCGGGACAGGGGTTATATATGAGCAGTTCTTC.

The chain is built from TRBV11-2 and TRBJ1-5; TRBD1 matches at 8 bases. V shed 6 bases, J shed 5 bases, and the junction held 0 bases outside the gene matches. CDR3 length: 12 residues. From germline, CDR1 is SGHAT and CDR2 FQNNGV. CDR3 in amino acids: CASRQGDQPQHF. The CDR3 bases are TGTGCCAGCAGACAGGGGGATCAGCCCCAGCATTTT.

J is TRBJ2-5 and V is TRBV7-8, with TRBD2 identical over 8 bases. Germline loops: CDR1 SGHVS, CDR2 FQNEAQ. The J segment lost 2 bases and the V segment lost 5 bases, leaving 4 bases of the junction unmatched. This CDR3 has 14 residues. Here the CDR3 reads CASSRGTRQETQYF. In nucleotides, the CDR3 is TGTGCCAGCAGCCGAGGGACTAGACAAGAGACCCAGTACTTC.